The entry below describes one T cell receptor beta chain. PCR amplification relied on 60 Vbeta primers (plus 13 Jbeta primers). Here immunoSEQ multiplex PCR was the method, and the copy in TCRdb shows in-frame clones only, minus some. The top ten clones hold approximately 1.3% of a sample with about 160,000 clones, roughly 76% of them seen once. The data derive from a study of cytomegalovirus exposure and HLA in healthy donors. Study-level information: There were tens of millions of unique TCRs (from HLA-typed donors) in an early data release.

Germline CDR1 reads GTSNPN; CDR2 reads SVGIG (reference sequence). There are 14 residues in the CDR3. Deletions cut 2 bases from V and 5 bases from J, with 12 bases between. This receptor was obtained from a man aged 55 to 70 in good health and CMV-seronegative. The chain joins TRBV30 to TRBJ1-4, with D unresolved. Input material: PBMCs. This CDR3 reads CAWSIDTWNEKLFF. CDR3 in DNA: TGTGCCTGGAGTATCGACACCTGGAATGAAAAACTGTTTTTT.